This T cell receptor (beta chain) was sequenced for a study of T cell clones after liver transplantation. The CDR3 covers 16 residues. The germline V gene encodes CDR1 SEHNR and CDR2 FQNEAQ (reference sequence). The germline V and J ends were trimmed by 5 bases and 2 bases, with 19 bases remaining between them. This table comes from immunoSEQ multiplex PCR, and its TCRdb copy is limited to in-frame clones, with some not included. The table includes 40,000 to 65,000 clones, about 88% detected once. Broader study findings: Post-transplant time points were not standardized, so conclusions are preliminary.

This clone was seen a handful of times. The target antigen is unknown. The sequencing used CD4+ T cells from blood, collected before liver transplant. The TCR was taken from a human donor who received a liver transplant. The genes are TRBV7-9 and TRBJ2-7; D is possibly TRBD1 or TRBD2 (5 bases each). The CDR3 DNA sequence: TGTGCCAGCAGCCAAGGGGATCCGGGGCGGACCTACGAGCAGTACTTC. The encoded protein is CASSQGDPGRTYEQYF.